This T cell receptor (beta chain) was obtained from a study of T cells in Graves' hyperthyroidism and ophthalmopathy. Amplified TCR beta CDR3 regions derived from RNA transcripts. With the HTBI primer set, the TCR CDR3 went through a first round of RT-PCR. MiXCR, applied by TCRdb to the multiplex PCR reads, yields one record per CDR3 protein. In the table there are 550,000 to 700,000 distinct CDR3 sequences, 14% to 15% of which are singletons. Patients were excluded for uncontrolled infection, other autoimmune disease, pregnancy or lactation. PBMCs were derived from under 13 ml fresh peripheral blood. CDR3 length: 14 residues. Looked up from germline, CDR1 is MNHEY and CDR2 is SVGEGT. The V end was cut by 6 bases, the J end by 7 bases, with 15 bases between.

This chain connects TRBV6-2 or TRBV6-3 to TRBJ2-2; TRBD2 is a possible D gene (5 bases). The specimen sequenced was blood. The TCR comes from a woman in her 40s with Graves' ophthalmopathy. The CDR3 reads CASRLDWNGGELFF. The CDR3 bases are TGTGCCAGCAGGCTGGACTGGAACGGCGGGGAGCTGTTTTTT.